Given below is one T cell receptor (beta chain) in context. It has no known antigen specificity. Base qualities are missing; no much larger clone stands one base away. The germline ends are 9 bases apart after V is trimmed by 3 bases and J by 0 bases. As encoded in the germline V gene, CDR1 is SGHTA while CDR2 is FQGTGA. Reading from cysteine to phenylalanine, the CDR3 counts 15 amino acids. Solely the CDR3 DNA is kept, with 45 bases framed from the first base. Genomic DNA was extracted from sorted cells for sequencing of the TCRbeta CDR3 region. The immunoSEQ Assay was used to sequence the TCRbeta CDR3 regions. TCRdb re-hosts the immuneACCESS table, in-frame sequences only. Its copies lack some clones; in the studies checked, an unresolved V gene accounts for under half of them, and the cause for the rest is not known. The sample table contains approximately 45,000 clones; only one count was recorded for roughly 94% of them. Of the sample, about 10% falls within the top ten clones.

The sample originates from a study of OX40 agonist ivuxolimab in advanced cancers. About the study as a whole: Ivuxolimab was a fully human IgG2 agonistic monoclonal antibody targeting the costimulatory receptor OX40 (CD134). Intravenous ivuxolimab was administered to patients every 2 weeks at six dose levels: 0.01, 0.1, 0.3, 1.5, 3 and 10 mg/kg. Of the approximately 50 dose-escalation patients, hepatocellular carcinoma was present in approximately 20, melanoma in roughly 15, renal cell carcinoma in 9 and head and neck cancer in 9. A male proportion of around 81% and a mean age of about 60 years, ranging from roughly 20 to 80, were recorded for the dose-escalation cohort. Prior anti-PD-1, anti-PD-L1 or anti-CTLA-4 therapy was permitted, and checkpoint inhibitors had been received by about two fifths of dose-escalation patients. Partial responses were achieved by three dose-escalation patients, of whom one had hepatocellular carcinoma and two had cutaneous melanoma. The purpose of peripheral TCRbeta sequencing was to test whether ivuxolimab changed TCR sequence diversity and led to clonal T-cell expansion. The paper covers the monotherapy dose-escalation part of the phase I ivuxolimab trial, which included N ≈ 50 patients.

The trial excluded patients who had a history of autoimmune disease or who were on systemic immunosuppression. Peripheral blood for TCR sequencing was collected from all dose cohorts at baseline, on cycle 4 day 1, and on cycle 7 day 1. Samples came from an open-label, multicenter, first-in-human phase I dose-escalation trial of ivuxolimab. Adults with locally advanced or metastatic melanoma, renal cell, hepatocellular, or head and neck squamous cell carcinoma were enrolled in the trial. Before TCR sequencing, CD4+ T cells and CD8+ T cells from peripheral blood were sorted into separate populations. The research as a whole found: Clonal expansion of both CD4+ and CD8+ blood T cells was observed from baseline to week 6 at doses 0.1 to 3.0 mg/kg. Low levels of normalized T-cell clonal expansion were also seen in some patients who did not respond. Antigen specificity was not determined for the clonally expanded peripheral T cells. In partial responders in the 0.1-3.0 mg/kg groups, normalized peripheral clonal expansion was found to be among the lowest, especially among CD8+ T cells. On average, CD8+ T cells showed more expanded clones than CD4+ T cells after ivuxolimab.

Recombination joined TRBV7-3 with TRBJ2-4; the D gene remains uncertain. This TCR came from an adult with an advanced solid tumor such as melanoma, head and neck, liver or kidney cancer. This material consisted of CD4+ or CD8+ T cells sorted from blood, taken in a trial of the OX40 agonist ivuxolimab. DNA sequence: TGTGCCAGCAGCTTGCTCGGCGGAGCCAAAAACATTCAGTACTTC. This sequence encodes CASSLLGGAKNIQYF.